This T cell receptor beta chain was recorded in a study of circulating and synovial CD4+ cells in juvenile arthritis. The CDR3 totals 11 residues. Germline CDR1 reads SGHDT; CDR2 reads YYEEEE. Trimming stripped 2 bases from V and 5 bases from J, with 4 bases between. As concerns this clone: The antigen remains undetermined.

General observations from the study: These blood cells shared more CDR3 sequences with synovium than bulk blood. Diversity here was lower than in bulk blood CD4 cells.

Profiling relied on immunoSEQ multiplex PCR, and the TCRdb table lists in-frame clones only, not all of them. This sample yields over 2,000 clones, of which approximately 87% are seen a single time; under 4.5% belongs to the top ten. The sequencing input was HLA-DR+ CD4+ T cells from blood. Noted subset: circulating pathogenic-like lymphocytes, sorted as HLA-DR+CD14-CD3+CD4+CD25low/- blood T cells. The chain joins TRBV5-6 to TRBJ2-5; D gene ambiguous. This sequence originates from a human donor with juvenile idiopathic arthritis. This CDR3 reads CASSFRETQYF. The CDR3 DNA is TGTGCCAGCAGCTTCCGGGAGACCCAGTACTTC.